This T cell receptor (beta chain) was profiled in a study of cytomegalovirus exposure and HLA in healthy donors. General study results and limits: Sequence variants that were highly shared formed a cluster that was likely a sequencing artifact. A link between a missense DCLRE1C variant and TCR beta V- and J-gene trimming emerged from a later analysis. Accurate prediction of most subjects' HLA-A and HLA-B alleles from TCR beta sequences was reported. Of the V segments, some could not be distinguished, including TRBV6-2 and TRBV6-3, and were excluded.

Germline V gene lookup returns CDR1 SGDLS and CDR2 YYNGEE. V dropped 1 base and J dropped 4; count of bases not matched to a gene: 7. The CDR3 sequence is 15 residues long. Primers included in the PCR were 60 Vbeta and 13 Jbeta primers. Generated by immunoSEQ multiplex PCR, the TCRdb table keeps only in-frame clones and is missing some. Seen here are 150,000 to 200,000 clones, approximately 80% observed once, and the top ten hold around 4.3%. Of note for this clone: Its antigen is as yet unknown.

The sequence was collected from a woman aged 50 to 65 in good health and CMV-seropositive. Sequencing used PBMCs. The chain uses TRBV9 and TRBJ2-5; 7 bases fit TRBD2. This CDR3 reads CASSVQAGAGETQYF. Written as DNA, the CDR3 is TGTGCCAGCAGCGTACAGGCGGGAGCGGGAGAGACCCAGTACTTC.